This entry features one TCR beta chain sequence. This clone has only a few counts. Its antigen remains unidentified. Per-base quality was not reported, and no clone a single base away is much larger than it. This sample is drawn from a study of CD8+ T cells in alopecia areata (dated by TCRdb to 2016 to 2018). About the investigation overall: Treated patients were enrolled in an open-label pilot trial of oral tofacitinib, 5 to 10 mg twice daily, for moderate-to-severe alopecia areata. Clonality in the scalp was compared among normal scalp (n=4), patchy alopecia areata scalp (n=8), and alopecia totalis/universalis scalp (n=8). Patients received tofacitinib for 6 to 18 months and were then followed off drug for 6 months to check for delayed response and recurrence. In humans, TCRbeta sequencing was performed on scalp tissue and on sorted CD4+ and CD8+ peripheral blood T cells from healthy controls and from patients with patchy or totalis/universalis alopecia areata. The RNA source kit depended on sample type: the PAXgene miRNA kit for fixed scalp, the miRNeasy kit for PBMCs, and the RNeasy kit for mouse skin. Patients on tofacitinib were biopsied at baseline and after 4 and 24 weeks of treatment, and several of the patients also had a later scalp biopsy. To study T cell clonal expansion in alopecia areata, the researchers applied high-throughput TCRbeta sequencing to both the C3H/HeJ mouse model and human patients. TCRbeta CDR3 regions were amplified by immunoSEQ multiplex PCR using 35 Vbeta forward and 13 Jbeta reverse primers.

CDR1 and CDR2, per the germline V gene, are MDHEN and SYDVKM. Its CDR3 holds 15 amino acids, cysteine through phenylalanine. The sequence is cut down to CDR3 DNA, 45 bases in frame from base 1. V was cut back by 3 bases and J by 0 bases, leaving a gap of 11 bases between them. Library preparation was by the immunoSEQ multiplex PCR assay. To provide template for TCR sequencing, every sample had RNA extracted and reverse transcribed into cDNA. First-strand cDNA was synthesized with SuperScript III using a 2:1 mix of oligo-dT and random hexamers. Amplification bias was assessed with a synthetic immune receptor repertoire, and residual bias was removed computationally. The authors' analysis ran thus. Raw reads were preprocessed for error removal, and CDR3 was defined according to IMGT conventions as running from the conserved cysteine to phenylalanine. To get clonality, Shannon entropy was normalized by log2 of the number of productive unique TCRs and the result was subtracted from 1. Whether each scalp clone was CD4 or CD8 was inferred by checking scalp TCRbeta sequences against the CD4 and CD8 repertoires from sorted blood. In TCRdb, the immuneACCESS table is reduced to in-frame sequences with V and J assigned. These tables do not hold every clone; where another copy was compared, an unresolved V gene accounts for under half, and the others remain unexplained. The V and J calls and clone size are taken from that table; D and trimming were inferred from the DNA. The sample table records about 97,000 clones; 41% of these occur just once. In total, the top ten clones hold around 1.4% of the sample.

What the authors observed across the whole study: Compared with mice, TCR sequences shared between patients were less clear, possibly partly because of HLA diversity across the patient population. Compared with normal scalp, lesional scalp had higher clonality and more expanded CD8+ clones, particularly in alopecia totalis/universalis, a pattern that suggests antigenic drive. Unlike mouse skin, where gammadelta T cells dominate, normal human skin contains resident alphabeta T cells that get sequenced too, which complicates analysis of the scalp TCR repertoire.

Lesional scalp punch biopsies and peripheral blood were collected from alopecia areata patients. PBMCs were isolated by density centrifugation and stained for CD3, CD4 and CD8, and CD4+ and CD8+ T cells were sorted on a FACSAria. The chain is assembled from TRBV28 and TRBJ1-2, with TRBD1 perhaps the D gene, on 6 matching bases. The receptor was isolated from a human donor with alopecia areata. The specimen was CD4+ T cells sorted from blood. The sequence in DNA is TGTGCCAGCAGTTTTCAGGACAGAGCTAACTATGGCTACACCTTC. Translation gives CASSFQDRANYGYTF.